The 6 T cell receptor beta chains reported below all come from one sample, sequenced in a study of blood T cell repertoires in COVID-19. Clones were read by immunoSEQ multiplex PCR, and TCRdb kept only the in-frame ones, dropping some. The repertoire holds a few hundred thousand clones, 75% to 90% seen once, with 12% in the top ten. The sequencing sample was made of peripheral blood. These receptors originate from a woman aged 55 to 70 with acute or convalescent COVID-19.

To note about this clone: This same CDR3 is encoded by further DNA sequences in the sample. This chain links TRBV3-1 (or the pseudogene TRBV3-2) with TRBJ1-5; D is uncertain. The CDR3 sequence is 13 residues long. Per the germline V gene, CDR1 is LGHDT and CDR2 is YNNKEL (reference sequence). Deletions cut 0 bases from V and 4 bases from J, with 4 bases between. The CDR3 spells CASSQDLNQPQHF. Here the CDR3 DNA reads TGTGCCAGCAGCCAAGATCTTAATCAGCCCCAGCATTTT.

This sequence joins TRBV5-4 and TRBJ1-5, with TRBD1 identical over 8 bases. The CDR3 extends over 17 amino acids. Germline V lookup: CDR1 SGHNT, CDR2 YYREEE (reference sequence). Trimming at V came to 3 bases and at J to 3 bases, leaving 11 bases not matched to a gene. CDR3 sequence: CASSSQDQGAVNQPQHF. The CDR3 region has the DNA TGTGCCAGCAGCTCACAGGATCAGGGGGCTGTCAATCAGCCCCAGCATTTT.

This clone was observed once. CDR3 nucleotide sequence: TGCGCCAGCAGCAGAGACGGGGACAGGGCTACTGAAGCTTTCTTT. Translation gives CASSRDGDRATEAFF. The chain recombines TRBV5-1 with TRBJ1-1, with TRBD1 matching 9 bases. The CDR3 loop spans 15 amino acids. Germline assignment: CDR1 SGHRS and CDR2 YFSETQ. Trimming cost V 4 bases and J 5 bases; bases outside gene matches: 9.

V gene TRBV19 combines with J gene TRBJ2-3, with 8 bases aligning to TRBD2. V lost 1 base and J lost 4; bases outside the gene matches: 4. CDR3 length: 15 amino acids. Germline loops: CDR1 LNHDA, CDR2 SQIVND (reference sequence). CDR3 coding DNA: TGTGCCAGTAGTATAGGGGCGGGGGGCCCAGATACGCAGTATTTT. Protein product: CASSIGAGGPDTQYF.

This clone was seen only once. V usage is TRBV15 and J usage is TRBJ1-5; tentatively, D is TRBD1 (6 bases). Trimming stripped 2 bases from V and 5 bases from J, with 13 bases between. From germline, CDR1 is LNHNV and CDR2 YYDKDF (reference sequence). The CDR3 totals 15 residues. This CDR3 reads CATSRFAGGYQPQHF. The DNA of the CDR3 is TGTGCCACCAGCAGATTTGCGGGGGGCTATCAGCCCCAGCATTTT.

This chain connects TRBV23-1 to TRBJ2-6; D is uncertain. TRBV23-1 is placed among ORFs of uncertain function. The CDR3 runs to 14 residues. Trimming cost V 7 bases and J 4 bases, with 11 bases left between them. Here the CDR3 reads CASKRDKGANVLTF. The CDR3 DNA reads TGCGCCAGCAAAAGAGACAAAGGGGCCAACGTCCTGACTTTC.